The 15 T cell receptor beta chains below were found in one sample sequenced in a study of T-cell memory formation after mild COVID-19. TCRdb passed the 5' RACE reads through MiXCR, listing each CDR3 protein once. The sample lists approximately 350,000 distinct CDR3 sequences; around 28% were seen once. What was sequenced was PBMCs or a T cell subset sorted from them (not recorded which). The receptors originated from an adult woman who had mild COVID-19 (a few samples of this study predate the infection). Cell type and time point are not known.

This rearrangement joins TRBV7-3 to TRBJ2-7; the D gene could be TRBD1 or TRBD2 (5 bases each). The CDR3 totals 15 residues. Germline CDR1 is SGHTA and CDR2 is FQGTGA. Deletions cut 5 bases from V and 0 bases from J, with 14 bases between. The CDR3 DNA reads as TGTGCCAGCAGCAGGGGACCGTTGAGCTCCTACGAGCAGTACTTC. Its translation: CASSRGPLSSYEQYF.

The chain combines TRBV13 with TRBJ2-7; tentative D call: TRBD1 (6 bases). Germline CDR1 PRHDT, CDR2 FYEKMQ (reference sequence). Trimming pared 1 base from V and 7 bases from J, leaving 17 bases between. The CDR3 extends over 15 amino acids. The CDR3 is CASSLVGLQGFEQYF. CDR3 nucleotides: TGTGCCAGCAGCTTAGTAGGGCTACAGGGCTTTGAGCAGTACTTC.

The CDR3 region has the DNA TGTGCCAGCAGCCCCGGAGCCCTCTCTGGAAACACCATATATTTT. The encoded protein is CASSPGALSGNTIYF. J is TRBJ1-3 and V is TRBV13; D is undetermined. This CDR3 has 15 amino acids. Per the germline V gene, CDR1 is PRHDT and CDR2 is FYEKMQ (reference sequence). The V end was cut by 5 bases, the J end by 0 bases, with 11 bases between.

The chain has TRBV3-1 and TRBJ2-5, with 9 nucleotides matching TRBD2. J lost 2 bases, V lost 3 bases, and 7 bases had no gene match. CDR1 is LGHDT and CDR2 is YNNKEL in the germline V gene (reference sequence). The CDR3 loop spans 16 amino acids. The CDR3 DNA reads TGTGCCAGCAGCCAGGGGGGTCTAGCGGGGCAAGAGACCCAGTACTTC. Translation: CASSQGGLAGQETQYF.

This clonotype was observed a few times. In DNA form, the CDR3 reads TGTGCCAGCAGCGACGGGACAGGGGTAATGGACATTCAGTACTTC. This translates into CASSDGTGVMDIQYF. The rearrangement joins TRBV5-4 to TRBJ2-4; 10 bases line up with TRBD1. The CDR3 consists of 15 residues. V was pared by 4 bases and J by 8 bases, with 9 bases of the junction left unmatched. The germline gives CDR1 SGHNT, CDR2 YYREEE (reference sequence).

The chain couples TRBV12-3 or TRBV12-4 to TRBJ1-2, with TRBD1 identical over 7 bases. V trimming: 3 bases; J trimming: 5 bases; junction bases outside the gene matches: 6. The CDR3 runs to 14 residues. The DNA of the CDR3 is TGTGCCAGCAGTTTGCAGGGGGTGGATTATGGCTACACCTTC. Protein: CASSLQGVDYGYTF.

This clonotype was seen more than once but under ten times. This chain connects TRBV24-1 to TRBJ2-2; no clear D gene. Germline V lookup: CDR1 KGHDR, CDR2 SFDVKD. The V end was cut by 0 bases, the J end by 6 bases, with 7 bases between. The CDR3 sequence is 14 residues long. In DNA form, the CDR3 reads TGTGCCACCAGTGATTTGCTGGGGTCCGGGGAGCTGTTTTTT. Protein product: CATSDLLGSGELFF.

This clonotype was counted only a few times. The V and J genes are TRBV21-1 and TRBJ2-7; TRBD1 is the table's D call, not checked against the DNA. TRBV21-1 is a listed pseudogene. The CDR3 sequence is 14 residues long. The CDR3 loop reads CASSKVTGIYEQYF. The CDR3 bases are TGTGCCAGCAGCAAAGTAACAGGGATCTACGAGCAGTACTTC.

This clonotype was recorded a few times. The chain recombines TRBV7-2 with TRBJ2-2; D is undetermined. CDR1 and CDR2 from the germline V gene are SGHTA and FQGNSA. The CDR3 contains 16 residues. V lost 3 bases to trimming and J lost 5 bases, with 16 bases between them. CDR3 sequence (DNA): TGTGCCAGCAGCTTCTTTAACTCCCGTCGGACCGGGGAGCTGTTTTTT. Amino acids: CASSFFNSRRTGELFF.

This clonotype was found many times. The V and J genes are TRBV5-1 and TRBJ2-7, with TRBD1 as a possible D gene (6 bases). The CDR3 has 14 residues. Trimming left V 0 bases short and J 1 base short, with 8 bases between. Germline V CDR1 and CDR2: SGHRS, YFSETQ. The CDR3 bases are TGCGCCAGCAGCTTGGCGACAGGATCCTACGAGCAGTACTTC. This encodes CASSLATGSYEQYF.

This clonotype has just a few counts. V and J are TRBV18 and TRBJ2-5; 8 nucleotides match TRBD2. Trimming at V came to 3 bases and at J to 2 bases, leaving 5 bases not matched to a gene. This CDR3 region has 15 residues. CDR1 is KGHSH and CDR2 is LQKENI in the germline V gene. The CDR3 spells CASSPQRGTQETQYF. The DNA of the CDR3 is TGTGCCAGCTCACCCCAGCGGGGGACTCAAGAGACCCAGTACTTC.

This clonotype was observed a few times. This sequence joins TRBV6-4 and TRBJ2-3, with D possibly being TRBD2 (7 bases). The CDR3 consists of 14 residues. Germline V gene sequence: CDR1 MRHNA, CDR2 SNTAGT. V lost 2 bases and J 2 bases, leaving 8 bases between the germline ends. CDR3 protein: CASSDGGATDTQYF. CDR3 nucleotide sequence: TGTGCCAGCAGTGACGGGGGGGCCACAGATACGCAGTATTTT.

This clonotype turned up a few times. The chain uses TRBV4-1 and TRBJ1-5, with TRBD1 identical over 7 bases. This CDR3 spans 14 amino acids. With 4 bases clipped from V and 6 bases from J, the junction kept 6 bases outside the gene matches. The germline gives CDR1 MGHRA, CDR2 YSYEKL. The CDR3 here is CASSREGAGQPQHF. The CDR3 region has the DNA TGCGCCAGCAGCCGGGAGGGGGCCGGTCAGCCCCAGCATTTT.

The chain is built from TRBV4-1 and TRBJ1-2; D gene uncertain. Germline-derived CDR1 and CDR2 are MGHRA and YSYEKL. CDR3 size: 12 residues. Written as DNA, the CDR3 is TGCGCGAGCGGGCAGCCAAACTATGGCTACACCTTC. Amino acid sequence: CASGQPNYGYTF.

The rearrangement joins TRBV19 to TRBJ2-1; TRBD2 aligns across 8 bases. The CDR3 has 15 amino acids. Germline V CDR1 and CDR2: LNHDA, SQIVND (reference sequence). V shed 5 bases, J shed 7 bases, and the junction held 10 bases outside the gene matches. The CDR3 here is CASSQREFLRNEQFF. The CDR3 DNA sequence: TGTGCCAGTAGTCAGCGGGAGTTCCTTAGGAATGAGCAGTTCTTC.